This section outlines one T cell receptor (beta chain) sequence together with its context. Its cognate antigen is unknown. The sample comes from a study of response to subunit inactivated influenza vaccine. Study observations and caveats: Authors suggested few new T cells are recruited by each seasonal influenza vaccination.

TCRdb analysed the RT-PCR reads with MiXCR anew, one entry per CDR3 protein. The repertoire holds approximately 520,000 distinct CDR3 sequences, with more than 15% as singletons. V was pared by 4 bases and J by 5 bases, with 11 bases of the junction left unmatched. The CDR3 has 15 amino acids. The V gene's germline CDR1 is SGHRS and CDR2 YFSETQ. The sequencing used CD4+ T cells sorted from PBMCs, collected around 25 months after vaccination. The chain is built from TRBV5-1 and TRBJ2-5; 7 nucleotides line up with TRBD1. The sequence derives from a man in his fifties or sixties who received an inactivated influenza vaccine. The CDR3: CASSPLRGTAETQYF. The CDR3 nucleotides read TGCGCCAGCAGCCCCCTTCGAGGGACAGCTGAGACCCAGTACTTC.